Listed below are T cell receptor beta chains from one sample, sequenced in a study of blood T cell repertoires in COVID-19. Sequenced by immunoSEQ multiplex PCR; TCRdb stores in-frame clones only, minus some. The sample holds about 270,000 clones, about 89% seen once. Material for sequencing was peripheral blood. The receptors were sampled from a middle-aged man with active or convalescent COVID-19. Each CDR3 is given with its conserved first and last residue.

v_call: TRBV5-1; j_call: TRBJ1-5; cdr3_aa: CASSPGTGFHQPQHF
v_call: TRBV6-1; j_call: TRBJ1-4; cdr3_aa: CASSEDGTVDRLFF
v_call: TRBV12-5; j_call: TRBJ1-1; cdr3_aa: CASGLFGGFTEAFF
v_call: TRBV7-2; j_call: TRBJ1-6; cdr3_aa: CASSSPQYNSPLHF
v_call: TRBV6-4; j_call: TRBJ2-1; cdr3_aa: CASSAGLAGYNEQFF
v_call: TRBV10-3; j_call: TRBJ2-1; cdr3_aa: CAISARLAEDNEQFF
v_call: TRBV30; j_call: TRBJ1-5; cdr3_aa: CAWNKDRGQPQHF
v_call: TRBV11-2; j_call: TRBJ1-5; cdr3_aa: CASSHNRDSDQPQHF
v_call: TRBV29-1; j_call: TRBJ2-1; cdr3_aa: CSVELFSGGANEQFF
v_call: TRBV15; j_call: TRBJ2-2; cdr3_aa: CATSGRTSGRGSGELFF
v_call: TRBV13; j_call: TRBJ1-4; cdr3_aa: CASSFPGQEGEKLFF
v_call: TRBV13; j_call: TRBJ2-3; cdr3_aa: CASSLGTSTDTQYF
v_call: TRBV12-3/TRBV12-4; j_call: TRBJ2-5; cdr3_aa: CASSLTGGETQYF
v_call: TRBV7-9; j_call: TRBJ2-7; cdr3_aa: CASSSPPGTSSSYEQYF
v_call: TRBV9; j_call: TRBJ1-3; cdr3_aa: CASSVKTGGSGNTIYF
v_call: TRBV6-5; j_call: TRBJ1-4; cdr3_aa: CASRDSGGKKLFF
v_call: TRBV24-1; j_call: TRBJ1-5; cdr3_aa: CATSGRSGNQPQHF
v_call: TRBV7-9; j_call: TRBJ2-7; cdr3_aa: CASRPGTGEREQYF
v_call: TRBV12-3/TRBV12-4; j_call: TRBJ2-5; cdr3_aa: CASSTGQQETQYF
v_call: TRBV19; j_call: TRBJ1-1; cdr3_aa: CASSPQGARNTEAFF
v_call: TRBV2; j_call: TRBJ2-2; cdr3_aa: CASSWETPRATGELFF
v_call: TRBV30; j_call: TRBJ1-6; cdr3_aa: CAWSGTGLRSYNSPLHF
v_call: TRBV6-5; j_call: TRBJ2-3; cdr3_aa: CASRAGQGADTQYF
v_call: TRBV6-1; j_call: TRBJ1-3; cdr3_aa: CASSEEIMRGNTIYF
v_call: TRBV19; j_call: TRBJ1-1; cdr3_aa: CATRGQGWPEAFF
v_call: TRBV5-8; j_call: TRBJ2-1; cdr3_aa: CASSLSGRPQNEQFF
v_call: TRBV3-1/TRBV3-2; j_call: TRBJ1-1; cdr3_aa: CASSRLQVGNTEAFF
v_call: TRBV5-5; j_call: TRBJ2-2; cdr3_aa: CASSFSQGSNTGELFF
v_call: TRBV7-6; j_call: TRBJ2-7; cdr3_aa: CASSLNSGRVYEQYF
v_call: TRBV9; j_call: TRBJ2-7; cdr3_aa: CASSVNAGVAYEQYF
v_call: TRBV30; j_call: TRBJ1-1; cdr3_aa: CAWSVHPPGTEAFF
v_call: TRBV19; j_call: TRBJ2-3; cdr3_aa: CASSATASTDTQYF
v_call: TRBV18; j_call: TRBJ1-1; cdr3_aa: CASSPRTGLDNTEAFF
v_call: TRBV6-2/TRBV6-3; j_call: TRBJ1-6; cdr3_aa: CASSSITGSPLHF
v_call: TRBV5-1; j_call: TRBJ1-1; cdr3_aa: CASSLERQAQEAFF
v_call: TRBV7-2; j_call: TRBJ1-2; cdr3_aa: CASSLEPSGGYGYTF
v_call: TRBV6-1; j_call: TRBJ2-2; cdr3_aa: CASSEWTAGELFF
v_call: TRBV19; j_call: TRBJ2-3; cdr3_aa: CASSIAGGGTDTQYF
v_call: TRBV9; j_call: TRBJ1-5; cdr3_aa: CASSFRGQVNQPQHF
v_call: TRBV14; j_call: TRBJ2-3; cdr3_aa: CASSQDPSTDTQYF
v_call: TRBV3-1/TRBV3-2; j_call: TRBJ2-2; cdr3_aa: CASSLLPNTGELFF
v_call: TRBV7-2; j_call: TRBJ2-7; cdr3_aa: CASSFRDRYYEQYF
v_call: TRBV10-1; j_call: TRBJ2-3; cdr3_aa: CATSSGSALTDTQYF
v_call: TRBV29-1; j_call: TRBJ2-1; cdr3_aa: CSVENIYNEQFF
v_call: TRBV6-5; j_call: TRBJ2-2; cdr3_aa: CASSPRRLNTGELFF
v_call: TRBV4-2; j_call: TRBJ1-3; cdr3_aa: CASSQEGQGGNTIYF
v_call: TRBV3-1/TRBV3-2; j_call: TRBJ2-7; cdr3_aa: CASTTRYRDEQYF
v_call: TRBV28; j_call: TRBJ1-4; cdr3_aa: CASRRTGVEKLFF